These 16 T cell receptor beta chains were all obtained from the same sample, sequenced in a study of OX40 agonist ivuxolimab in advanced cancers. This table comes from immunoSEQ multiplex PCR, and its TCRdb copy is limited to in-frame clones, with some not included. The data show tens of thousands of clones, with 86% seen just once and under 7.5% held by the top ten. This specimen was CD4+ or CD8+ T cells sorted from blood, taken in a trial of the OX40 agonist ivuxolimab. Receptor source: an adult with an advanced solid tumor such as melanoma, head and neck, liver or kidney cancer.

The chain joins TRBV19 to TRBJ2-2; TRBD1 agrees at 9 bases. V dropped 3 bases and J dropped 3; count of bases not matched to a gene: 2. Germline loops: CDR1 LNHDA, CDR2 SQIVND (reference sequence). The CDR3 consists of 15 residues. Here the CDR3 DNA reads TGTGCCAGTAGTATCGGGACAGGGTACACCGGGGAGCTGTTTTTT. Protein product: CASSIGTGYTGELFF.

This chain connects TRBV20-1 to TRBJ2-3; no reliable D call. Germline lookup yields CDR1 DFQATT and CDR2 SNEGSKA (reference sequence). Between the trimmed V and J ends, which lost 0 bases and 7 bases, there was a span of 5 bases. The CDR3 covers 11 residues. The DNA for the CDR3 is TGCAGTGCTAGAGATCAGAATACGCAGTATTTT. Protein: CSARDQNTQYF.

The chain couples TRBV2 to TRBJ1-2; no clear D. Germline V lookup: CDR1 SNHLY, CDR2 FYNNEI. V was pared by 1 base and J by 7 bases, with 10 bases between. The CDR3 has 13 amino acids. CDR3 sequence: CASSEDGSGGYTF. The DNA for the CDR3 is TGTGCCAGCAGTGAAGATGGGTCCGGTGGCTACACCTTC. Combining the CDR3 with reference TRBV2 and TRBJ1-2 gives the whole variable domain EPEVTQTPSHQVTQMGQEVILRCVPISNHLYFYWYRQILGQKVEFLVSFYNNEISEKSEIFDDQFSVERPDGSNFTLKIRSTKLEDSAMYFCASSEDGSGGYTFGSGTRLTVV.

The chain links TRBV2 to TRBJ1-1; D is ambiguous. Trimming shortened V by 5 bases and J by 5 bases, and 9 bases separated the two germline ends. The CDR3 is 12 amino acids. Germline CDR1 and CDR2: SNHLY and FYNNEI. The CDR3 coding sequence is TGTGCCAGCAGTCCCCTAGGGACTGAAGCTTTCTTT. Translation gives CASSPLGTEAFF.

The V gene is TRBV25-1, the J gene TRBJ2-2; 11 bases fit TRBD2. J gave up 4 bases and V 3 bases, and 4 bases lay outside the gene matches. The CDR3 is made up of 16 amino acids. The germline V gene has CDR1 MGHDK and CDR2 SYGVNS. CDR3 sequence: CASSDLSGGGTGELFF. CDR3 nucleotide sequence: TGTGCCAGCAGTGACCTTAGCGGGGGGGGCACCGGGGAGCTGTTTTTT.

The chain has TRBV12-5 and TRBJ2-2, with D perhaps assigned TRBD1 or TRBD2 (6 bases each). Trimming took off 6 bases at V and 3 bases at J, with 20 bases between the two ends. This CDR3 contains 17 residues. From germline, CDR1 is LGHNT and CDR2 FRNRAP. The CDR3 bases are TGTGCTAGTGGGTCAAGGGGTTTGAGGGGGGACACCGGGGAGCTGTTTTTT. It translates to CASGSRGLRGDTGELFF.

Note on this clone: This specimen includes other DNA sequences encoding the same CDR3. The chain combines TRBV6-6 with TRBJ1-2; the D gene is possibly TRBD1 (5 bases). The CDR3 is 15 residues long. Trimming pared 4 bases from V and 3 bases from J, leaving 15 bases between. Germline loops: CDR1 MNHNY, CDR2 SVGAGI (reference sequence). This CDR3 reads CASSWGTGADYGYTF. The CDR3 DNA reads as TGTGCCAGCAGTTGGGGGACCGGGGCGGACTATGGCTACACCTTC.

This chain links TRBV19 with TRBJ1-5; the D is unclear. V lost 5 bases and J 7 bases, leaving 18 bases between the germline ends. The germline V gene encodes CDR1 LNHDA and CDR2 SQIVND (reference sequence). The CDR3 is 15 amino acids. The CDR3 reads CASSDGFLRDQPQHF. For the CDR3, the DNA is TGTGCCAGTAGTGACGGATTCCTGCGTGACCAGCCCCAGCATTTT.

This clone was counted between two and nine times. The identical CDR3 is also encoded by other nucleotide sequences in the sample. CDR3 nucleotide sequence: TGTGCCAGCAGCGTTGGGGGGGACACTGAAGCTTTCTTT. Translating gives CASSVGGDTEAFF. V usage is TRBV9 and J usage is TRBJ1-1; D possibly corresponds to TRBD1 (5 bases). Germline V gene sequence: CDR1 SGDLS, CDR2 YYNGEE. V lost 2 bases, J lost 3 bases, and 8 bases lay in between. The CDR3 is made up of 13 amino acids.

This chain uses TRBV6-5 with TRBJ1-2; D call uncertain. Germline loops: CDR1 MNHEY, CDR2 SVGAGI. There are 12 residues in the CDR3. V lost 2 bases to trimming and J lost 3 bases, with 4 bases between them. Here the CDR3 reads CASSYGDYGYTF. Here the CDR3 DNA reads TGTGCCAGCAGTTACGGGGACTATGGCTACACCTTC.

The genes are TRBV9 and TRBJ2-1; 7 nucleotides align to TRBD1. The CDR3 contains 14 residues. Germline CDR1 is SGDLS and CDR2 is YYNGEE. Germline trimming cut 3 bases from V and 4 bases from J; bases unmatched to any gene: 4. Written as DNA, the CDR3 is TGTGCCAGCAGCGGGGGACAGACTTACAATGAGCAGTTCTTC. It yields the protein CASSGGQTYNEQFF.

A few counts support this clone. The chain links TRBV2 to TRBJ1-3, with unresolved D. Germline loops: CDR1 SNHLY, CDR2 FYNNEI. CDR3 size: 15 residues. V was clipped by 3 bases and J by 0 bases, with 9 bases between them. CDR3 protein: CASSDRAFSGNTIYF. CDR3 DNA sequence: TGTGCCAGCAGTGATAGGGCATTCTCTGGAAACACCATATATTTT.

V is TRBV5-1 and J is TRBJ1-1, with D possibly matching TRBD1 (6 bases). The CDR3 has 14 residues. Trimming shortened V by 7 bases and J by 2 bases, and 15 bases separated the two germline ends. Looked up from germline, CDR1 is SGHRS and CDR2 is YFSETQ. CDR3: CASGYMGANTEAFF. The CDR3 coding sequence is TGCGCCAGCGGTTACATGGGGGCAAACACTGAAGCTTTCTTT.

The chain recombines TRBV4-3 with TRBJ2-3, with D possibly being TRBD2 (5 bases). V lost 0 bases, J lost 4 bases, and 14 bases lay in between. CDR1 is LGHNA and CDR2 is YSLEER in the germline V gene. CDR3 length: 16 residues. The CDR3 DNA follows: TGCGCCAGCAGCCAAGAAATATCCCCACTAGCAGATACGCAGTATTTT. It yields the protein CASSQEISPLADTQYF.

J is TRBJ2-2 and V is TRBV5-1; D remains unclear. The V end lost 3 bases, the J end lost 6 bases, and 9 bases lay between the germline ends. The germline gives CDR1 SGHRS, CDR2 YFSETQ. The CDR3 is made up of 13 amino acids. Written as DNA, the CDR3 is TGCGCCAGCAGCTCTGATTCCGCCGGGGAGCTGTTTTTT. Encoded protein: CASSSDSAGELFF.

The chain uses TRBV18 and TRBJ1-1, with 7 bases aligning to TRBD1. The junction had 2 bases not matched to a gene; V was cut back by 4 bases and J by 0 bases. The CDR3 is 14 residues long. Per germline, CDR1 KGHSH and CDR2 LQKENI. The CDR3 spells CASSRTGVNTEAFF. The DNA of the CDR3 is TGTGCCAGCTCACGCACAGGGGTGAACACTGAAGCTTTCTTT.